Following are 30 T cell receptor beta chains from one sample sequenced in a study of post-analysis software for immune sequencing data. Unique molecular identifiers had been added to the TCR beta cDNA libraries. TCRdb called the PCR reads again in MiXCR, with one record for every CDR3 protein. The sample yields approximately 690,000 distinct CDR3 sequences, 55% to 60% seen once. Overall study results and limits: The study found TRBV5-6, TRBV5-1 and TRBV20-1 among roughly 5 TRBV segments more frequent in patients than controls.

Their specific antigens are unknown. The sample comprised blood. The receptor set was obtained from a girl aged 2 to 9 with multiple sclerosis.

This clonotype was recorded only once. The chain joins TRBV14 to TRBJ2-7; 9 positions match TRBD2. The CDR3 sequence is 15 residues long. V lost 4 bases to trimming and J lost 9 bases; unmatched junction nucleotides: 13. CDR1 SGHDN and CDR2 FVKESK come from the germline V gene. The DNA for the CDR3 is TGTGCCAGCAGCCCCTTAGCGGGAGATACTCTGGTGCAGTACTTC. Protein sequence: CASSPLAGDTLVQYF.

The rearrangement joins TRBV7-3 to TRBJ2-1, with 11 bases identical to TRBD2. V was clipped by 5 bases and J by 9 bases; unmatched bases: 9. The germline gives CDR1 SGHTA, CDR2 FQGTGA. The CDR3 consists of 15 residues. CDR3 DNA sequence: TGTGCCAGCAGCCTCGATAGCGGGAGGGCTACTGAGCAGTTCTTC. The encoded protein is CASSLDSGRATEQFF.

The genes are TRBV20-1 and TRBJ2-3, with a tentative D call TRBD1 (5 bases). The V end was cut by 1 base, the J end by 4 bases, with 12 bases between. This CDR3 has 14 residues. Per the germline V gene, CDR1 is DFQATT and CDR2 is SNEGSKA (reference sequence). The CDR3 loop is CSARGGTGPDTQYF. The DNA of the CDR3 is TGCAGTGCTAGAGGAGGTACAGGCCCAGATACGCAGTATTTT.

This clonotype was seen only a few times. This chain links TRBV9 with TRBJ1-5; 9 nucleotides agree with TRBD1. The CDR3 is 14 residues long. Unmatched junction bases numbered 3, after V lost 2 bases and J lost 6 bases. Per germline, CDR1 SGDLS and CDR2 YYNGEE. CDR3 sequence reads: CASSVGQGGQPQHF. CDR3 bases: TGTGCCAGCAGCGTGGGACAGGGCGGTCAGCCCCAGCATTTT.

This clonotype was counted between two and nine times. The V call is TRBV20-1, the J call TRBJ1-1; no firm D call. The V and J ends lost 0 bases and 0 bases respectively, with 8 bases between them. From germline, CDR1 is DFQATT and CDR2 SNEGSKA (reference sequence). The CDR3 runs to 14 residues. CDR3 DNA: TGCAGTGCTAGAGAAGGGAACCTGAACACTGAAGCTTTCTTT. Its protein is CSAREGNLNTEAFF.

The V gene is TRBV12-3 or TRBV12-4, the J gene TRBJ1-1; D unresolved. V was pared by 3 bases and J by 1 base, with 9 bases between. The CDR3 is 14 amino acids. This CDR3 is CASSFADKNTEAFF. The CDR3, as DNA: TGTGCCAGCAGTTTCGCAGACAAGAACACTGAAGCTTTCTTT.

This clonotype was seen more than once but under ten times. CDR3 residues: CASSLGSGQSYEQYF. The DNA of the CDR3 is TGTGCCAGCAGCTTAGGGTCGGGACAAAGCTACGAGCAGTACTTC. The chain recombines TRBV7-9 with TRBJ2-7, with a possible D match to TRBD1 (6 bases). Germline V gene lookup returns CDR1 SEHNR and CDR2 FQNEAQ (reference sequence). This CDR3 is 15 amino acids long. Trimming pared 1 base from V and 3 bases from J, leaving 13 bases between.

The chain combines TRBV12-3 or TRBV12-4 with TRBJ2-1, with D possibly matching TRBD2 (5 bases). Trimming stripped 6 bases from V and 4 bases from J, with 10 bases between. This CDR3 region has 13 residues. The CDR3, as DNA: TGTGCCAGCAGAGAGACTAATTACAATGAGCAGTTCTTC. Translated, it gives CASRETNYNEQFF.

This clonotype was detected only a few times. The chain carries TRBV7-2 and TRBJ1-6; possible D gene TRBD1, 5 bases. The CDR3 sequence is 16 residues long. CDR1 is SGHTA, CDR2 FQGNSA, per germline. With 1 base removed from V and 3 bases from J, the gap between germline ends came to 10 bases. The CDR3 spells CASSLGGTGYNSPLHF. CDR3 in DNA: TGTGCCAGCAGCTTAGGCGGAACAGGCTATAATTCACCCCTCCACTTT.

The chain's CDR3 is CASSFVGDRYGYTF. The CDR3 nucleotides read TGTGCCAGCAGTTTTGTAGGGGACCGCTATGGCTACACCTTC. The chain carries TRBV6-5 and TRBJ1-2; the D gene is possibly TRBD1 (5 bases). CDR3 length: 14 amino acids. Germline lookup yields CDR1 MNHEY and CDR2 SVGAGI. V was clipped by 4 bases and J by 4 bases, with 13 bases between them.

This chain links TRBV4-3 with TRBJ2-1, with TRBD2 matching 7 bases. The trim removed 4 bases at V and 6 bases at J, leaving 6 bases unmatched. The CDR3 is 14 amino acids. CDR1 is LGHNA and CDR2 is YSLEER in the germline V gene. The CDR3 coding sequence is TGCGCCAGCAGCCTTGGTGGGGGGGTCAATGAGCAGTTCTTC. It encodes CASSLGGGVNEQFF.

The rearrangement uses TRBV2 and TRBJ1-4; 9 positions match TRBD1. Germline CDR1 reads SNHLY; CDR2 reads FYNNEI. This CDR3 region has 15 residues. V shed 5 bases and J 7 bases; nucleotides not matched to a gene: 8. The CDR3 coding sequence is TGTGCCAGCAGTTCGGATGGGACAGGGAGTGAAAAACTGTTTTTT. Protein: CASSSDGTGSEKLFF. The entire variable domain, with the rest obtained from reference TRBV2 and TRBJ1-4, is as follows: EPEVTQTPSHQVTQMGQEVILRCVPISNHLYFYWYRQILGQKVEFLVSFYNNEISEKSEIFDDQFSVERPDGSNFTLKIRSTKLEDSAMYFCASSSDGTGSEKLFFGSGTQLSVL.

The J gene is TRBJ2-5, the V gene TRBV28; no clear D. Gene TRBJ2-7 matches the end of the DNA better, so the J call may be wrong. Germline V gene lookup returns CDR1 MDHEN and CDR2 SYDVKM. The CDR3 extends over 15 amino acids. CDR3 sequence: CASSRAADGPYEQYF. CDR3 sequence (DNA): TGTGCCAGCAGTCGCGCGGCAGACGGACCGTACGAGCAGTACTTC.

The gene calls are TRBV7-9 and TRBJ2-5; tentative D call: TRBD1 (5 bases). Matching the DNA end better, TRBJ2-7 makes the J call doubtful. The CDR3 runs 14 residues. Germline CDR1 SEHNR, CDR2 FQNEAQ (reference sequence). CDR3 DNA sequence: TGTGCCAGCAGCTCCACCTCCCAGGGATACGAGCAGTACTTC. Protein product: CASSSTSQGYEQYF.

This clonotype was detected only a few times. The chain links TRBV29-1 to TRBJ2-3; tentative D call: TRBD2 (5 bases). The CDR3 is 13 amino acids. Germline CDR1 reads SQVTM; CDR2 reads ANQGSEA. V was cut by 4 bases and J by 5 bases, with 13 bases left in between. The CDR3 is CSVARGLEDTQYF. Here the CDR3 DNA reads TGCAGCGTTGCCCGGGGATTAGAAGATACGCAGTATTTT.

Regarding this clonotype: One end of the junction varies from germline; a read error may be responsible. This sequence joins TRBV7-7 and TRBJ2-5, with D possibly being TRBD1 or TRBD2 (5 bases each). CDR1 is SSHAT, CDR2 FNYEAQ, per germline (reference sequence). CDR3 length equals 15 residues. The CDR3 DNA is TGTGCTAGCAGCTTAGTGGGGACGTCGGGGGAGACCCAGTACTTC. Translation: CASSLVGTSGETQYF.

V and J are TRBV29-1 and TRBJ1-1; a weak D match, TRBD1 (5 bases). Per germline, CDR1 SQVTM and CDR2 ANQGSEA. Trimming removed 4 bases at V and 1 base at J, with 13 bases between. The CDR3 has 14 residues. Here the CDR3 reads CSVVGAATNTEAFF. The CDR3 DNA follows: TGCAGCGTTGTCGGGGCGGCTACGAACACTGAAGCTTTCTTT.

This sequence joins TRBV20-1 and TRBJ2-1, with D unresolved. The CDR3 runs to 15 residues. Trimming stripped 0 bases from V and 3 bases from J, with 12 bases between. Per germline, CDR1 DFQATT and CDR2 SNEGSKA (reference sequence). Here the CDR3 reads CSARDRATDYNEQFF. In nucleotides, the CDR3 is TGCAGTGCTAGAGATCGGGCGACTGACTACAATGAGCAGTTCTTC.

The rearrangement links TRBV20-1 to TRBJ2-7, with TRBD1 identical over 7 bases. Gene TRBJ2-5 matches the end of the DNA better, so the J call may be wrong. The CDR3 runs 13 residues. From germline, CDR1 is DFQATT and CDR2 SNEGSKA (reference sequence). CDR3 sequence reads: CSAEPGTEETQYF. CDR3 coding DNA: TGCAGTGCTGAACCCGGGACAGAAGAGACCCAGTACTTC.

This clonotype turned up a few times. The J gene is TRBJ2-7, the V gene TRBV5-1; D might be TRBD1 (5 bases). CDR1 is SGHRS and CDR2 is YFSETQ in the germline V gene. V dropped 0 bases and J dropped 3 bases, with 16 bases sitting between them. The CDR3 length is 16 residues. CDR3 sequence: CASSLVSGAPIYEQYF. The CDR3 coding sequence is TGCGCCAGCAGCTTGGTATCTGGGGCCCCCATCTACGAGCAGTACTTC.

This clonotype has only a few counts. V usage is TRBV28 and J usage is TRBJ2-3; no firm D call. The V and J ends lost 6 bases and 2 bases respectively, with 15 bases between them. The CDR3 totals 15 residues. Germline V gene data show CDR1 as MDHEN and CDR2 as SYDVKM. The chain's CDR3 is CASSIVSRHTDTQYF. The CDR3, as DNA: TGTGCCAGCAGCATAGTAAGTCGCCACACAGATACGCAGTATTTT.

The CDR3 nucleotides read TGCGCCAGCAGCGGGACAGGGGGAGGGAGTAATGAGCAGTTCTTC. Residues: CASSGTGGGSNEQFF. The chain is built from TRBV4-1 and TRBJ2-1; TRBD1 agrees at 11 bases. The germline V gene has CDR1 MGHRA and CDR2 YSYEKL. This CDR3 spans 15 amino acids. J lost 7 bases, V lost 5 bases, and 7 bases had no gene match.

This clonotype was seen a handful of times. The rearrangement joins TRBV2 to TRBJ2-3, with D hard to call. CDR3 length: 14 residues. V gave up 8 bases and J gave up 0 bases, with 12 bases separating them. Germline values: CDR1 SNHLY, CDR2 FYNNEI. The CDR3 here is CASGRDLSTDTQYF. CDR3 bases: TGTGCCAGCGGAAGAGACCTGAGCACAGATACGCAGTATTTT.

The sample holds a few counts of this clonotype. V gene TRBV20-1 combines with J gene TRBJ2-1, with 11 bases aligning to TRBD2. This CDR3 region has 14 residues. The V segment lost 0 bases and the J segment 8 bases; nucleotides outside the gene matches: 3. CDR1 and CDR2 (germline): DFQATT, SNEGSKA (reference sequence). This CDR3 is CSARDLAGGDEQFF. As DNA, the CDR3 is TGCAGTGCTAGAGATCTAGCGGGAGGTGATGAGCAGTTCTTC.

This clonotype was counted between two and nine times. This chain links TRBV29-1 with TRBJ2-4; D possibly corresponds to TRBD2 (5 bases). The CDR3 consists of 14 residues. Per the germline V gene, CDR1 is SQVTM and CDR2 is ANQGSEA. V lost 3 bases, J lost 0 bases, and 9 bases lay in between. The CDR3 spells CSVELGRAKNIQYF. In DNA, the CDR3 is TGCAGCGTTGAGCTTGGGAGAGCCAAAAACATTCAGTACTTC.

The chain joins TRBV12-3 or TRBV12-4 to TRBJ1-1, with 12 bases lining up with TRBD1. This CDR3 comprises 17 residues. After removal of 7 bases from V and 6 bases from J, the junction contained 15 bases not matched to a gene. The CDR3 region has the DNA TGTGCCAGCATTCTGGACCGGGACAGGGGGCGTAAAGCTGAAGCTTTCTTT. Protein sequence: CASILDRDRGRKAEAFF.

The gene calls are TRBV27 and TRBJ2-7; 7 nucleotides line up with TRBD2. The CDR3 extends over 14 amino acids. The V segment lost 10 bases and the J segment 2 bases; nucleotides outside the gene matches: 11. From germline, CDR1 is MNHEY and CDR2 SMNVEV (reference sequence). CDR3 loop: CATKRGRQTYEQYF. CDR3 nucleotides: TGTGCCACCAAGCGGGGAAGGCAGACCTACGAGCAGTACTTC.

The chain links TRBV9 to TRBJ2-1; the D is unclear. V was pared by 4 bases and J by 5 bases, with 16 bases between. This CDR3 region has 15 residues. CDR1 and CDR2 (germline): SGDLS, YYNGEE. The CDR3 DNA reads TGTGCCAGCAGCCCCCGGACGGGTGCTGACAATGAGCAGTTCTTC. The encoded protein is CASSPRTGADNEQFF.

The chain couples TRBV3-1 to TRBJ2-1, with D tentatively TRBD2 (5 bases). Trimming removed 1 base from V and 12 bases from J, with 13 bases in between. Germline CDR1 reads LGHDT; CDR2 reads YNNKEL (reference sequence). The CDR3 covers 13 residues. The CDR3 sequence: CASSQGMARGQFF. CDR3 in DNA: TGTGCCAGCAGCCAAGGGATGGCTCGGGGGCAGTTCTTC.

V and J are TRBV7-2 and TRBJ1-2; 7 positions match TRBD1. V lost 1 base and J lost 6; bases outside the gene matches: 5. This CDR3 comprises 14 residues. In germline, CDR1 is SGHTA, CDR2 FQGNSA. Here the CDR3 reads CASSLGQGPHGYTF. The CDR3 nucleotides read TGTGCCAGCAGCTTAGGACAGGGCCCCCATGGCTACACCTTC.